This T cell receptor beta chain stems from a study of blood T cell repertoires in COVID-19. About the research overall: Sites across the United States, Italy and Spain contributed samples from acute and convalescent COVID-19. Sources were T cells, B-cell-depleted T cells, or PBMCs; the material itself was cDNA or gDNA.

This CDR3 spans 18 amino acids. Germline V gives CDR1 SGHTA, CDR2 FQGNSA. The J segment lost 0 bases and the V segment lost 4 bases, leaving 5 bases of the junction unmatched. In the authors' workflow: Amplification with reference gene primers provided the estimates of nucleated cell counts. The protocol was immunoSEQ multiplex PCR, while the TCRdb copy is restricted to in-frame clones and leaves out a portion. That table is the source of V, J and clone size, and D and trimming were worked out from the DNA. The table lists about 37,000 clones, approximately 88% of them singletons. The chain carries TRBV7-2 and TRBJ2-3; 15 nucleotides align to TRBD2. The sequencing sample was made of peripheral blood. This receptor was obtained from a human donor in a cohort sampled during active COVID-19. CDR3 DNA sequence: TGTGCCAGCAGCTCCCTTGGACTAGCGGGGGGGAGCACAGATACGCAGTATTTT. Protein sequence: CASSSLGLAGGSTDTQYF. The variable domain in full, with the rest retrieved from reference TRBV7-2 and TRBJ2-3, is GAGVSQSPSNKVTEKGKDVELRCDPISGHTALYWYRQSLGQGLEFLIYFQGNSAPDKSGLPSDRFSAERTGGSVSTLTIQRTQQEDSAVYLCASSSLGLAGGSTDTQYFGPGTRLTVL.